This T cell receptor beta chain is drawn from a study of shared clonotypes between healthy human individuals. Study results and caveats: In four donors, around 4.8% of naive CD4 clonotypes appeared in common. As a rule, naive subsets had a larger estimated richness than memory subsets.

In the authors' methods: Filtering of immunoSEQ junctional sequences could not match full-length read filtering. This table comes from immunoSEQ multiplex PCR, and its TCRdb copy is limited to in-frame clones, with some not included. That table supplies the V and J calls and clone size; D and trimming were determined from the DNA. The sample lists 2,500,000 or so clones, 93% occurring once. A note on this clone: The antigen remains undetermined.

All the donors were Caucasian adults who lived in Nashville, Tennessee. V was shortened by 6 bases and J by 1 base, with 9 bases between the two germline ends. This CDR3 spans 14 amino acids. Looked up from germline, CDR1 is MNHEY and CDR2 is SMNVEV (reference sequence). Sequenced input: naive CD4+ T cells from PBMCs. Subset here: CD45RA+ positively selected. V usage is TRBV27 and J usage is TRBJ2-2, with a weak D call TRBD2 (6 bases). This clonotype originated in a young man in good health. Some clones in this sample may be carry-over from other donors' samples. CDR3 amino acids: CASRRDWNTGELFF. In nucleotides, the CDR3 is TGTGCCAGCAGAAGGGACTGGAACACCGGGGAGCTGTTTTTT.